The 8 T cell receptor beta chains below all came from one sample that was sequenced in a study of shared clonotypes between healthy human individuals. Profiled with immunoSEQ multiplex PCR; TCRdb holds only in-frame clones, not every one. The sample has some 2,000,000 clones; approximately 94% are singletons. Sequenced sample: naive CD4+ T cells sorted from blood. Subset of the sample: CD45RA+ positively selected. These receptor sequences come from a man between 18 and 35 years old in good health.

The gene calls are TRBV28 and TRBJ2-1; the D gene is possibly TRBD2 (7 bases). Germline V CDR1 and CDR2: MDHEN, SYDVKM. V was trimmed by 7 bases and J by 7 bases, leaving 20 bases between them. This CDR3 contains 15 residues. The DNA for the CDR3 is TGTGCCAGCATGGGGGGCGGGGAGGGAAGGAATGAGCAGTTCTTC. It translates to CASMGGGEGRNEQFF.

This chain uses TRBV18 with TRBJ1-2; D uncertain. This CDR3 has 14 residues. V was pared by 6 bases and J by 4 bases, with 15 bases between. CDR1 and CDR2 (germline): KGHSH, LQKENI. CDR3 coding DNA: TGTGCCAGCTCCCAGAGCGACCTTACCTATGGCTACACCTTC. It codes for CASSQSDLTYGYTF.

The chain is built from TRBV6-6 and TRBJ2-4; D is tentatively TRBD1 or TRBD2 (5 bases each). Germline V gene sequence: CDR1 MNHNY, CDR2 SVGAGI (reference sequence). The CDR3 covers 16 residues. The germline V and J ends were trimmed by 4 bases and 3 bases, with 16 bases remaining between them. The CDR3 region has the DNA TGTGCCAGCAGTTTTTTGGGGGTCGGTGACAAAAACATTCAGTACTTC. It encodes CASSFLGVGDKNIQYF.

This clone was observed a single time. The rearrangement uses TRBV7-9 and TRBJ2-6, with D possibly TRBD1 on 5 matching bases. This CDR3 contains 16 residues. Germline CDR1 SEHNR, CDR2 FQNEAQ (reference sequence). Trimming cost V 5 bases and J 5 bases, with 16 bases left between them. The DNA for the CDR3 is TGTGCCAGCAGCAGAGACAGTTTAAGGTGGGCCAACGTCCTGACTTTC. This translates into CASSRDSLRWANVLTF.

The V gene is TRBV6-6, the J gene TRBJ2-2; 9 bases match TRBD1. CDR3 length equals 16 residues. J was trimmed by 6 bases and V by 7 bases; bases with no gene match: 12. Germline V gene data show CDR1 as MNHNY and CDR2 as SVGAGI (reference sequence). In DNA, the CDR3 is TGTGCCAGCACCAACCGGGACAGGGATGAGGCCGGGGAGCTGTTTTTT. It codes for CASTNRDRDEAGELFF.

The J gene is TRBJ2-1, the V gene TRBV5-4; TRBD2 matches 13 bases. J gave up 10 bases and V 5 bases, and 9 bases lay outside the gene matches. The CDR3 spans 15 residues. Germline CDR1 and CDR2: SGHNT and YYREEE (reference sequence). CDR3 sequence: CASRLTSGGTQEQFF. The CDR3 DNA reads TGTGCCAGCAGGTTGACTAGCGGGGGGACCCAGGAGCAGTTCTTC.

The chain employs TRBV19 and TRBJ2-2; 9 bases map to TRBD2. V lost 3 bases to trimming and J lost 4 bases; unmatched junction nucleotides: 21. CDR1 and CDR2 from the germline V gene are LNHDA and SQIVND (reference sequence). This CDR3 has 21 residues. DNA of the CDR3: TGTGCCAGTAGTATTTATGATACGCGCTCTAGCGGGATCTCGGGCACCGGGGAGCTGTTTTTT. Its translation is CASSIYDTRSSGISGTGELFF.

The chain is built from TRBV11-2 and TRBJ2-7; no clear D. V gave up 5 bases and J gave up 4 bases, with 9 bases separating them. Germline-derived CDR1 and CDR2 are SGHAT and FQNNGV. This CDR3 comprises 12 residues. As DNA, the CDR3 is TGTGCCAGCAGCCCCGAGTATTACGAGCAGTACTTC. This gives the protein CASSPEYYEQYF.